The 6 T cell receptor beta chains below all came from one sample that was sequenced in a study of blood T cell repertoires in COVID-19. TCRdb's copy holds only in-frame clones and misses some; the assay was immunoSEQ multiplex PCR. This table holds a few hundred thousand clones, around 84% found once. The sample consisted of PBMCs or T cells enriched from blood (not recorded which). These TCRs come from a woman between 50 and 59 years old who had recovered from COVID-19.

This clone occurred once. The chain employs TRBV18 and TRBJ2-3; 8 positions agree with TRBD2. Germline V gives CDR1 KGHSH, CDR2 LQKENI. J was trimmed by 2 bases and V by 5 bases; bases with no gene match: 6. The CDR3 is 15 residues long. The CDR3 nucleotides read TGTGCCAGCTCATCCCTAGCGGGCGACACAGATACGCAGTATTTT. Amino acids: CASSSLAGDTDTQYF.

The rearrangement joins TRBV4-1 to TRBJ2-7; 9 bases are shared with TRBD1. CDR1 and CDR2 (germline): MGHRA, YSYEKL. The CDR3 is 18 amino acids. V lost 2 bases to trimming and J lost 7 bases; unmatched junction nucleotides: 18. This chain's CDR3 is CASSQTTLPGTGPWEQYF. CDR3 coding DNA: TGCGCCAGCAGCCAAACTACCCTCCCCGGGACAGGGCCTTGGGAGCAGTACTTC.

The chain couples TRBV7-9 to TRBJ2-1, with 10 bases identical to TRBD1. The V gene end was trimmed by 5 bases and the J gene end by 7 bases; junction bases not matched to a gene: 8. Germline V gene lookup returns CDR1 SEHNR and CDR2 FQNEAQ (reference sequence). CDR3 size: 15 residues. The CDR3 coding sequence is TGTGCCAGCAGCCGGATCGACAGGGGGCAAAATGAGCAGTTCTTC. Its translation is CASSRIDRGQNEQFF.

The chain joins TRBV4-1 to TRBJ1-2; 11 bases fit TRBD1. Germline assignment: CDR1 MGHRA and CDR2 YSYEKL. V lost 11 bases to trimming and J lost 2 bases; unmatched junction nucleotides: 10. This CDR3 is built from 15 residues. In nucleotides, the CDR3 is TGCGCCGGAGGGGACAGGGGGAGAGGAAACTATGGCTACACCTTC. Its protein is CAGGDRGRGNYGYTF.

J is TRBJ2-3 and V is TRBV30; 8 nucleotides match TRBD2. V lost 3 bases and J lost 8; bases outside the gene matches: 4. The CDR3 loop spans 12 amino acids. Germline V lookup: CDR1 GTSNPN, CDR2 SVGIG (reference sequence). CDR3 nucleotide sequence: TGTGCCTGGAGCCCAGGACTAGCTACGCAGTATTTT. Translated: CAWSPGLATQYF.

The chain joins TRBV25-1 to TRBJ2-7; D not certain. Germline CDR1 is MGHDK and CDR2 is SYGVNS. The ends were cut back, 7 bases at V and 2 bases at J, with 21 bases in the middle. This CDR3 is built from 16 residues. CDR3: CASTYRRGKSTYEQYF. CDR3 in DNA: TGTGCCAGCACGTATCGCCGAGGAAAAAGTACCTACGAGCAGTACTTC.